This entry lists 10 T cell receptor beta chains sequenced from one sample in a study of beta chain features in type 1 diabetes. Study-level points and caveats: In every one of the four CD4+ subsets, TCRB CDR3s were moderately but significantly shorter in Type 1 diabetes patients.

cDNA synthesis used the whole RNA isolate, giving expressed TCRB sequences. The protocol was immunoSEQ multiplex PCR, while the TCRdb copy is restricted to in-frame clones and leaves out a portion. The table lists approximately 150,000 clones, roughly an eighth of them singletons. Their cognate antigens are unknown. The material sequenced was central memory CD4+ T cells from blood. The receptor set was obtained from a man aged 18 to 30 with type 1 diabetes.

This clone was seen once. The junction departs from the called germline gene at one end, perhaps through a read error. This chain joins TRBV9 and TRBJ2-3; TRBD1 or TRBD2 may be the D gene (5 bases each). This CDR3 is built from 15 residues. Germline V gene sequence: CDR1 SGDLS, CDR2 YYNGEE. CDR3 loop: CAISTTLGTTDTQYF. CDR3 sequence (DNA): TGTGCCATCAGCACGACACTGGGGACCACAGATACGCAGTATTTT.

This clone was found a few times. The V gene is TRBV9, the J gene TRBJ1-6; the D gene is possibly TRBD1 (5 bases). V dropped 1 base and J dropped 8 bases, with 13 bases sitting between them. This CDR3 comprises 15 residues. Per germline, CDR1 SGDLS and CDR2 YYNGEE. CDR3 loop: CASSVLQAFDSPLHF. The CDR3 DNA reads as TGTGCCAGCAGCGTACTACAGGCTTTCGATTCACCCCTCCACTTT.

This clone was observed at least ten times. The J gene is TRBJ2-7, the V gene TRBV7-2; 8 bases align to TRBD2. With 4 bases clipped from V and 6 bases from J, the junction kept 11 bases outside the gene matches. CDR1 is SGHTA and CDR2 is FQGNSA in the germline V gene. The CDR3 covers 15 residues. The CDR3 sequence: CASSSPNGGATEQYF. In DNA form, the CDR3 reads TGTGCCAGCAGCTCTCCAAACGGGGGGGCTACCGAGCAGTACTTC.

The V call is TRBV5-1, the J call TRBJ2-7; weak D call: TRBD1 (7 bases). The CDR3 spans 17 residues. Between the trimmed V and J ends, which lost 0 bases and 5 bases, there was a span of 21 bases. Per the germline V gene, CDR1 is SGHRS and CDR2 is YFSETQ. CDR3: CASSLDQMEGAVNEQYF. CDR3 nucleotide sequence: TGCGCCAGCAGCTTGGACCAGATGGAGGGGGCGGTGAACGAGCAGTACTTC.

The chain links TRBV6-6 to TRBJ2-7; 8 positions match TRBD1. V gave up 7 bases and J gave up 3 bases; unmatched junction bases: 11. The germline CDR1 and CDR2 sequences are MNHNY and SVGAGI (reference sequence). CDR3 length equals 15 residues. The CDR3 region is CASTPGQGANYEQYF. The CDR3 region has the DNA TGTGCCAGCACCCCTGGGCAGGGGGCGAACTACGAGCAGTACTTC.

This clone was detected only a few times. V and J are TRBV2 and TRBJ2-1; 8 bases are a match to TRBD1. Germline CDR1 SNHLY, CDR2 FYNNEI. The J segment lost 8 bases and the V segment lost 5 bases, leaving 11 bases of the junction unmatched. This CDR3 contains 15 residues. The CDR3, as DNA: TGTGCCAGCAGTAGGACAGGGTCCCGTCTCGATGAGCAGTTCTTC. Its translation: CASSRTGSRLDEQFF.

The chain is built from TRBV30 and TRBJ1-1; TRBD1 aligns across 10 bases. V was clipped by 3 bases and J by 5 bases; unmatched bases: 6. Germline CDR1 reads GTSNPN; CDR2 reads SVGIG (reference sequence). The CDR3 runs to 14 residues. In DNA, the CDR3 is TGTGCCTGGAGCCTGACAGGGGGCGAGACTGAAGCTTTCTTT. Translated: CAWSLTGGETEAFF.

This clone was observed many times. The chain joins TRBV4-1 to TRBJ2-1; 7 bases line up with TRBD1. The CDR3 sequence is 17 residues long. Germline CDR1 and CDR2: MGHRA and YSYEKL. Trimming took 3 bases from V and 8 from J; bases not matched to a gene: 16. The CDR3 spells CASSHAATGMMGYEQFF. The CDR3 DNA reads TGCGCCAGCAGCCACGCCGCGACAGGGATGATGGGTTATGAGCAGTTCTTC.

In its sample, this clone was seen a few times. The chain carries TRBV11-3 and TRBJ2-7, with D possibly called TRBD1 or TRBD2 (6 bases each). The CDR3 has 14 amino acids. Germline values: CDR1 SGHNT, CDR2 YENEEA. V was pared by 3 bases and J by 2 bases, with 11 bases between. CDR3 bases: TGTGCCAGCAGCTTGGTGGGGGGCGCCTACGAGCAGTACTTC. Its translation is CASSLVGGAYEQYF. The full variable domain, in which reference TRBV11-3 and TRBJ2-7 provide the parts outside the CDR3, is EAGVVQSPRYKIIEKKQPVAFWCNPISGHNTLYWYLQNLGQGPELLIRYENEEAVDDSQLPKDRFSAERLKGVDSTLKIQPAELGDSAVYLCASSLVGGAYEQYFGPGTRLTVT.

This clone was seen only a few times. The J gene is TRBJ2-7, the V gene TRBV6-1; TRBD1 aligns across 7 bases. V was pared by 3 bases and J by 9 bases, with 14 bases of the junction left unmatched. The CDR3 runs to 15 residues. CDR1 MNHNS and CDR2 SASEGT come from the germline V gene. CDR3 sequence (DNA): TGTGCCAGCAGTGAGGCAGCGACAGGGCTGGCGGTGCAGTACTTC. It encodes CASSEAATGLAVQYF.